The next 3 T cell receptor beta chains were all read from a single sample in a study of cytomegalovirus exposure and HLA in healthy donors. Vbeta (60) and Jbeta (13) primers were used in the PCR. Here immunoSEQ multiplex PCR was the method, and the copy in TCRdb shows in-frame clones only, minus some. This table holds 110,000 to 150,000 clones, roughly four fifths found once. Sequenced: PBMCs. The receptors shown here come from a man in his late teens or twenties in good health and CMV-seropositive.

The chain combines TRBV5-1 with TRBJ1-1, with 7 bases lining up with TRBD1. The CDR3 spans 18 residues. Trimming took 5 bases from V and 0 from J; bases not matched to a gene: 16. Germline V gives CDR1 SGHRS, CDR2 YFSETQ. The CDR3 reads CASRSGPGQSMMNTEAFF. CDR3 nucleotide sequence: TGCGCCAGCAGGTCTGGCCCGGGACAGTCCATGATGAACACTGAAGCTTTCTTT.

This chain connects TRBV28 to TRBJ1-1, with D possibly TRBD1 on 5 matching bases. V lost 6 bases and J lost 1, with 12 bases in between. Germline assignment: CDR1 MDHEN and CDR2 SYDVKM. The CDR3 loop spans 14 amino acids. This CDR3 is CASSQPDRNTEAFF. The CDR3 DNA follows: TGTGCCAGCAGCCAACCCGACAGGAACACTGAAGCTTTCTTT.

This chain uses TRBV10-1 with TRBJ2-3, with TRBD2 as a possible D gene (6 bases). Germline V CDR1 and CDR2: WNHNN, SYGVQD (reference sequence). Trimming took off 6 bases at V and 4 bases at J, with 17 bases between the two ends. The CDR3 has 15 amino acids. CDR3 loop: CASSAGQAGPDTQYF. DNA for the CDR3: TGCGCCAGCAGCGCAGGACAAGCGGGCCCAGATACGCAGTATTTT.